One sample yielded the 11 T cell receptor beta chains listed below, sequenced in a study of T cell changes during pregnancy in multiple sclerosis. Method: immunoSEQ multiplex PCR; TCRdb's copy keeps in-frame clones and lacks some. Seen here are 68,000 or so clones, more than 80% observed once, and the top ten hold approximately 0.84%. Sequencing was performed on peripheral blood, taken in the second trimester of pregnancy. These receptor sequences come from a female donor with multiple sclerosis, enrolled in a pregnancy study.

The V and J genes are TRBV7-9 and TRBJ1-1; 8 nucleotides align to TRBD1. J lost 4 bases, V lost 7 bases, and 11 bases had no gene match. The CDR3 contains 15 residues. Looked up from germline, CDR1 is SEHNR and CDR2 is FQNEAQ (reference sequence). The CDR3 DNA reads TGTGCCAGCAACGGACAGGGAAATCTTCCCACTGAAGCTTTCTTT. Translating it yields CASNGQGNLPTEAFF.

This clone has more than one count but fewer than ten. The V and J genes are TRBV6-6 and TRBJ2-7, with 8 bases matching TRBD1. The CDR3 runs 13 residues. Germline-derived CDR1 and CDR2 are MNHNY and SVGAGI (reference sequence). V lost 6 bases to trimming and J lost 7 bases; unmatched junction nucleotides: 8. The CDR3 DNA is TGTGCCAGCAGCCTAGGACAGGGTACTGAGCAGTACTTC. Its translation: CASSLGQGTEQYF.

The rearrangement uses TRBV7-3 and TRBJ2-1; 8 bases fit TRBD1. Trimming at V came to 4 bases and at J to 6 bases, leaving 5 bases not matched to a gene. CDR1 SGHTA and CDR2 FQGTGA come from the germline V gene. The CDR3 is 14 amino acids. The CDR3 protein is CASSSRGPVNEQFF. The CDR3, as DNA: TGTGCCAGCAGCTCCAGGGGGCCCGTCAATGAGCAGTTCTTC. The whole variable domain, remainder taken from reference TRBV7-3 and TRBJ2-1, is GAGVSQTPSNKVTEKGKYVELRCDPISGHTALYWYRQSLGQGPEFLIYFQGTGAADDSGLPNDRFFAVRPEGSVSTLKIQRTERGDSAVYLCASSSRGPVNEQFFGPGTRLTVL.

The table lists this clone with a few counts. The chain is built from TRBV9 and TRBJ1-1, with a tentative D call TRBD1 (6 bases). CDR3 length: 15 residues. Trimming stripped 0 bases from V and 1 base from J, with 10 bases between. CDR1 and CDR2 from the germline V gene are SGDLS and YYNGEE. The CDR3 nucleotides are TGTGCCAGCAGCGTAGTGACAGGCGGGAACACTGAAGCTTTCTTT. Protein sequence: CASSVVTGGNTEAFF.

V is TRBV29-1 and J is TRBJ2-3; D is possibly TRBD1 (6 bases). Germline CDR1 SQVTM, CDR2 ANQGSEA. The CDR3 contains 16 residues. The V and J ends lost 1 base and 7 bases respectively, with 21 bases between them. The CDR3 bases are TGCAGCGTTGAAGTTTTCGGGACAACGGGGTCCAATACGCAGTATTTT. Its protein product is CSVEVFGTTGSNTQYF.

J is TRBJ1-2 and V is TRBV30; D perhaps matches TRBD1 (6 bases). V dropped 4 bases and J dropped 4 bases, with 10 bases sitting between them. This CDR3 contains 12 residues. Looked up from germline, CDR1 is GTSNPN and CDR2 is SVGIG (reference sequence). The CDR3 DNA is TGTGCCTGGACGCGGGGGGCCTATGGCTACACCTTC. This gives the protein CAWTRGAYGYTF.

The rearrangement links TRBV7-9 to TRBJ1-4; the D gene is possibly TRBD1 (6 bases). V shed 5 bases and J shed 8 bases, with 12 bases lying between them. Germline CDR1 SEHNR, CDR2 FQNEAQ (reference sequence). There are 13 residues in the CDR3. The CDR3 reads CASSPSGQEKLFF. As DNA, the CDR3 is TGTGCCAGCAGCCCGTCCGGACAGGAAAAACTGTTTTTT.

V gene TRBV29-1 combines with J gene TRBJ2-6; perhaps TRBD2 as D (5 bases). The CDR3 is made up of 15 amino acids. V was clipped by 8 bases and J by 4 bases, with 18 bases between them. The germline V gene encodes CDR1 SQVTM and CDR2 ANQGSEA. CDR3 DNA sequence: TGCAGCACAGATGACGGCCGGGGAGGGGCCAACGTCCTGACTTTC. Its protein product is CSTDDGRGGANVLTF. The whole variable domain, remainder taken from reference TRBV29-1 and TRBJ2-6, is SAVISQKPSRDICQRGTSLTIQCQVDSQVTMMFWYRQQPGQSLTLIATANQGSEATYESGFVIDKFPISRPNLTFSTLTVSNMSPEDSSIYLCSTDDGRGGANVLTFGAGSRLTVL.

V gene TRBV7-3 combines with J gene TRBJ2-3; the D gene is possibly TRBD1 (6 bases). V was clipped by 5 bases and J by 3 bases, with 6 bases between them. The V gene's germline CDR1 is SGHTA and CDR2 FQGTGA. This CDR3 is built from 12 residues. This chain's CDR3 is CASSQGTDTQYF. CDR3 sequence (DNA): TGTGCCAGCAGCCAGGGGACAGATACGCAGTATTTT. The full variable domain, with the rest looked up from reference TRBV7-3 and TRBJ2-3, is GAGVSQTPSNKVTEKGKYVELRCDPISGHTALYWYRQSLGQGPEFLIYFQGTGAADDSGLPNDRFFAVRPEGSVSTLKIQRTERGDSAVYLCASSQGTDTQYFGPGTRLTVL.

The chain carries TRBV5-6 and TRBJ1-5; no reliable D call. Germline V lookup: CDR1 SGHDT, CDR2 YYEEEE. This CDR3 comprises 15 residues. Trimming pared 3 bases from V and 4 bases from J, leaving 14 bases between. The CDR3 spells CASSSPRPRNQPQHF. CDR3 coding DNA: TGTGCCAGCAGCTCGCCAAGACCTAGAAATCAGCCCCAGCATTTT.

This rearrangement joins TRBV10-3 to TRBJ2-5; 14 positions agree with TRBD2. The junction had 8 bases not matched to a gene; V was cut back by 6 bases and J by 5 bases. The CDR3 runs 16 residues. The germline CDR1 and CDR2 sequences are ENHRY and SYGVKD. CDR3 DNA sequence: TGTGCCATCAGCCCCGGGACTAGCGGGGGCGGGGAGACCCAGTACTTC. Amino acid sequence: CAISPGTSGGGETQYF.